The 10 T cell receptor beta chains in this list originate from one sample, sequenced in a study of T cell responses to AZD1222 COVID-19 vaccine. The assay was immunoSEQ multiplex PCR, and TCRdb's table has in-frame clones only and misses some. The table has around 100,000 clones, 91% seen once. The material was peripheral blood, obtained on day 0 of AZD1222 vaccination. These receptors came from an adult in good health.

The chain carries TRBV27 and TRBJ1-1, with TRBD1 matching 8 bases. J was trimmed by 11 bases and V by 7 bases; bases with no gene match: 6. This CDR3 region has 11 residues. The V gene's germline CDR1 is MNHEY and CDR2 SMNVEV (reference sequence). The CDR3 spells CASIRTGMAFF. For the CDR3, the DNA is TGTGCCAGCATTAGGACAGGGATGGCTTTCTTT.

This chain connects TRBV4-2 to TRBJ2-7; 9 nucleotides agree with TRBD2. With V trimmed by 4 bases and J by 5 bases, 15 bases remained unmatched. The germline gives CDR1 LGHNA, CDR2 YNFKEQ. CDR3 length: 17 amino acids. The CDR3 DNA reads as TGTGCCAGCAGCCGGGAACCGGCTAGCGGGACCACTCACGAGCAGTACTTC. Its translation: CASSREPASGTTHEQYF.

V and J are TRBV15 and TRBJ1-1, with a possible D match to TRBD1 (6 bases). Germline V CDR1 and CDR2: LNHNV, YYDKDF (reference sequence). The CDR3 runs to 14 residues. V lost 3 bases and J lost 6, with 14 bases in between. The CDR3 sequence is CATSRGKDSSEAFF. As DNA, the CDR3 is TGTGCCACCAGCAGGGGGAAGGACAGCTCTGAAGCTTTCTTT. Variable domain in full (rest from reference TRBV15 and TRBJ1-1): DAMVIQNPRYQVTQFGKPVTLSCSQTLNHNVMYWYQQKSSQAPKLLFHYYDKDFNNEADTPDNFQSRRPNTSFCFLDIRSPGLGDTAMYLCATSRGKDSSEAFFGQGTRLTVV.

The chain employs TRBV19 and TRBJ2-1; D is unresolved. The CDR3 has 16 residues. Germline V gives CDR1 LNHDA, CDR2 SQIVND (reference sequence). Between the trimmed V and J ends, which lost 2 bases and 0 bases, there was a span of 11 bases. This chain's CDR3 is CASSISSISSYNEQFF. The CDR3 bases are TGTGCCAGTAGTATAAGCTCCATAAGCTCCTACAATGAGCAGTTCTTC.

This sequence joins TRBV7-8 and TRBJ2-5; D is unclear. The V gene lost 3 bases and the J gene lost 7 bases, with 18 bases spanning the gap. Germline V gene sequence: CDR1 SGHVS, CDR2 FQNEAQ. The CDR3 runs to 15 residues. The CDR3 is CASSFMVWSDGTQYF. The CDR3 nucleotides are TGTGCCAGCAGCTTTATGGTCTGGTCAGATGGGACCCAGTACTTC.

This chain uses TRBV18 with TRBJ1-2; perhaps TRBD1 as D (5 bases). The germline CDR1 and CDR2 sequences are KGHSH and LQKENI. The CDR3 extends over 15 amino acids. V shed 3 bases and J shed 6 bases, with 17 bases lying between them. The CDR3 nucleotides are TGTGCCAGCTCACCGCCGAATACAGGTCGTAATGGCTACACCTTC. Its translation: CASSPPNTGRNGYTF.

The chain has TRBV6-5 and TRBJ2-1; 13 nucleotides agree with TRBD2. The CDR3 is 15 residues long. The germline V gene has CDR1 MNHEY and CDR2 SVGAGI. The V segment lost 7 bases and the J segment 2 bases; nucleotides outside the gene matches: 2. CDR3 coding DNA: TGTGCCAGCACTACTAGCGGGGGGGCCTACAATGAGCAGTTCTTC. It specifies CASTTSGGAYNEQFF.

CDR3 amino acids: CASRLTGVAYEQYF. The CDR3 DNA follows: TGTGCCAGCAGGTTAACAGGGGTCGCGTACGAGCAGTACTTC. V gene TRBV28 combines with J gene TRBJ2-7, with TRBD1 matching 7 bases. Losses at the gene ends were 6 bases for V and 4 bases for J; bases not matched to a gene: 9. The germline V gene has CDR1 MDHEN and CDR2 SYDVKM. This CDR3 contains 14 residues.

The chain combines TRBV18 with TRBJ2-1; tentative D call: TRBD2 (5 bases). This CDR3 has 14 residues. Germline V gives CDR1 KGHSH, CDR2 LQKENI. V lost 6 bases, J lost 1 base, and 10 bases lay in between. In nucleotides, the CDR3 is TGTGCCAGCTCCGCTACTAGATCCTACAATGAGCAGTTCTTC. Protein product: CASSATRSYNEQFF.

The chain uses TRBV30 and TRBJ1-6, with 11 bases aligning to TRBD1. The germline V gene encodes CDR1 GTSNPN and CDR2 SVGIG (reference sequence). This CDR3 contains 10 residues. Here the CDR3 DNA reads TGTGGGACAGGGGGCTCACCCCTCCACTTT. Protein product: CGTGGSPLHF.